This record concerns one TCR beta chain sequence. What antigen it recognizes has not been identified. Base qualities are not at hand, and no much larger clone is one base apart. In total, around 600 healthy bone marrow donors made up the cohort. All cohort members were sampled while nominally healthy, although unrecorded immune exposures were likely present. The donor tested CMV seronegative and was one of the 352 seronegative cohort members. A peripheral blood sample was provided by each donor, and peripheral blood mononuclear cells were used for TCR beta sequencing. Genomic DNA extraction from the blood cell samples was performed with the Qiagen DNeasy Blood Extraction Kit. The library came from the immunoSEQ multiplex PCR assay. A mixture of 60 forward primers for TCR Vbeta segments and 13 reverse primers for TCR Jbeta segments was used in the multiplex PCR. The CDR3 region of rearranged TCR beta genes was amplified from genomic DNA with a multiplex PCR assay. The Illumina HiSeq System was used to sequence the amplified TCR beta libraries as 87-base-pair reads. From the authors' description of their analysis: In a later analysis, roughly 80 million unique TCR beta chains were counted across the 690 or so repertoires, and roughly 9.9 million of these chains were shared by at least two donors. Raw reads were error-corrected and collapsed into unique sequences by a nearest-neighbor algorithm in which closely related sequences were merged to remove PCR and sequencing errors. V, D and J gene segments were assigned by aligning CDR3 sequences to IMGT reference sequences. For a sequence to be retained, a match of at least six nucleotides to both a V gene segment and a J gene segment was required. Rearrangements were called productive when the CDR3 lacked stop codons and stayed in frame with V and J; all others were non-productive. Following IMGT convention, CDR3 was defined as the stretch from the second conserved V-encoded cysteine up to the conserved J-encoded phenylalanine. The earlier analysis of a few hundred of the donors excluded sequences that lacked an unambiguous match to a single V gene segment. An earlier analysis of roughly 590 of the donors called V segments functional above 56.7% productive rearrangements and segregating when the between-donor standard deviation exceeded 5%. To diagnose cytomegalovirus status from the catalog of TCR beta chain sequences, a statistical classification framework was built. V and J gene assignment, in a later analysis, came from comparing TCR nucleotide sequences with IMGT/GENE-DB human TR gene sequences. In a later analysis, CDR3 sequences and most-parsimonious VDJ recombination scenarios were assigned using the TCRdist pipeline. A later analysis defined each TCR beta chain by its CDR3 amino acid sequence plus V-gene family, and excluded reads lacking a unique V-gene family. To address suspected cross-contamination and a sequencing artifact, a later analysis removed a few hundred highly shared, low-generation-probability nucleotide sequences. In a later analysis, a clonal expansion index was calculated for each public chain from normalized within-repertoire ranks of inferred template counts. In a later analysis, generation probabilities were computed with a VDJ recombination model fitted to out-of-frame rearrangements, and the resulting probabilities were checked against IGoR. In a later analysis, TCR-TCR, TCR-HLA and TCR-CMV co-occurrence was scored with hypergeometric tests, and a repertoire-size bias correction was applied to TCR pairs. In a later analysis, false discovery rates were estimated by permuting HLA or CMV assignments 20 times. A later analysis grouped co-occurring TCRs with DBSCAN, adding TCRdist sequence similarity when clustering within HLA-allele-positive subsets. For co-occurrence clustering, repertoires with fewer than 30,000 or more than 120,000 public chains were excluded, along with about five repertoires with anomalous nucleotide sharing. This is the immuneACCESS table as TCRdb keeps it, with only in-frame sequences that have V and J called. A part of the clones is gone; compared with another copy, unresolved V genes explain less than half, and the rest is unexplained. Clone size and V and J calls were adopted from that table, with D and trimming inferred from the DNA. The sample data list 150,000 or so clones, and under 80% of these were observed just once. The ten biggest clones cover around 2.3% of the sample.

This entry comes from a study of cytomegalovirus exposure and HLA in healthy donors (TCRdb year 2017). Looking at the study overall: In an earlier analysis of some 610 of the donors, 276 Gb of sequence data and 95 million to 130 million unique TCR beta sequences from 150 million to 200 million T cells were reported. An early release that covered 500 to 800 HLA-typed donors contained about 290 gigabases of sequencing data and tens of millions of unique TCR sequences. The genetic ancestry cluster associated with self-reported Caucasian donors included over 65% of the roughly 380 genotyped donors. The study aimed to test whether signatures of past pathogen exposure could be identified by cataloging public T cell receptors. Using immunosequencing, the study profiled T cell repertoires from 666 subjects and related those repertoires to cytomegalovirus serostatus. In addition to the first cohort of around 670 subjects, a separate validation cohort of approximately 120 different subjects was used. To predict cytomegalovirus infection status, the study combined high-throughput TCR immunosequencing, statistical association of individual TCRs with disease status, and machine learning. To study patterns of TCR occurrence, a later analysis re-analyzed previously published TCR beta repertoires from around 660 donors and added high-resolution HLA genotyping. Rather than using new phenotypic data, the later analysis identified candidate immune exposures from TCR beta sequences and from how often those sequences occurred across donors. An earlier analysis of 587 of the donors used high-throughput TCR beta sequencing to judge whether each TCR beta V gene segment behaved as functional or pseudogenic. Donor age, sex, ethnicity and CMV serostatus were compiled together with the repertoire data. Genome-wide SNP genotypes for about three fifths of the 666 donors were used in a later genetic analysis, which treated that subset as a discovery cohort. Every repertoire in the discovery cohort had been generated on one and the same sequencing platform. Both class I and class II loci were covered by HLA typing, at four-digit resolution. Typing coverage varied by locus: roughly 620-640 donors for A, B, C, DRB1 and DQB1; approximately 560 for DQA1; around 610 for DPA1; roughly 450 for DPB1. A handful of DR-DQ haplotypes were handled as single units for association and clustering because linkage in the cohort was strong. Among 300 to 500 genotyped donors of the cohort, an average of roughly 230,000 unique TCR beta nucleotide sequences was sequenced per donor, of which 15% to 20% were non-productive. The paper's findings and limits, for the study overall: Compared with equally common non-associated chains, HLA-associated TCR beta chains in a later analysis were more clonally expanded and had lower generation probabilities. According to the authors, the approach could potentially be generalized to other disease states and immunological phenotypes. The study gave a list of about 170 TCR beta chains associated with cytomegalovirus. While some public TCRs were present in many individuals, most TCR sequences turned up only very rarely across donors. The presence/absence analyses assumed that sequencing depth was roughly uniform across donors, and that assumption may not be true. A later analysis found that most CMV-associated TCR beta chains appeared HLA-restricted, with HLA associations seemingly driven largely by CMV exposure. Broadly in line with IMGT annotations, most TCR beta V segments showed up in productive rearrangements about 90% or about 30% of the time in an earlier analysis of 450 to 600 of the donors. This cohort had only TCR beta chains sequenced, and the lack of alpha or paired-chain data limited which features could be detected. In a later analysis, the rate of TCR association differed among HLA loci, with DRB1 alleles having the most associated TCRs and HLA-C alleles having the fewest. A cluster of highly shared sequence variants was judged likely to be a technical artifact of the sequencing pipeline. A further reported finding was that TCR beta sequences accurately predicted the HLA-A and HLA-B alleles for most subjects in the first cohort. In a later genetic analysis, fewer N-insertions in productive TCRs were reported among donors in an Asian-associated ancestry cluster than the approximately 670-donor mean. CMV serostatus was the only immune exposure information available for the cohort. According to a later analysis, parvovirus B19, influenza, CMV and Epstein-Barr virus appeared linked to several top co-occurrence clusters. When HLA alleles, especially DR and DQ, strongly co-occurred, TCR associations were difficult to assign to individual alleles. Because the 87-base-pair reads could not distinguish some IMGT-functional V segments, including TRBV6-2 and TRBV6-3, those segments were excluded. Specific HLA alleles were associated with around 18,000 TCR beta sequences at a false discovery rate of 0.05 in a later analysis. V-gene and J-gene trimming of TCR beta chains was associated with a missense DCLRE1C variant in a later genetic analysis, and the association was replicated in an independent cohort. Because some donors lacked HLA typing at each locus, the association tests relied only on the typed subset. A few of the identified cytomegalovirus-associated TCR beta chains were confirmed in vitro to be specific for cytomegalovirus antigens. Correlated functional status among segregating V segments might reflect linkage disequilibrium, but an unknown experimental factor could not be ruled out. The earlier analysis of around 600 of the donors excluded roughly 16 rarely observed V segments, including chromosome 9 orphons, because counts were too low. In both the original and validation cohorts, the classifier was reported to diagnose cytomegalovirus status with high specificity and sensitivity.

Trimming takes 2 bases from V and 4 bases from J, and the germline ends sit 17 bases apart. Inclusive of the bounding cysteine and phenylalanine, the CDR3 is 17 residues long. Left in the record is the CDR3 DNA by itself, 51 bases read in frame from the first base. CDR1 KGHSH and CDR2 LQKENI were looked up in the germline V gene. This TCR was recovered from a man aged 30-40 years in good health and CMV-seronegative. The sample was PBMCs. The chain employs TRBV18 and TRBJ1-4; D gene: possibly TRBD1, on 5 matching bases. The nucleotide sequence reads as follows: TGTGCCAGCTCACCATTTACCCGGGGGACGGTTAATGAAAAACTGTTTTTT. This encodes CASSPFTRGTVNEKLFF.